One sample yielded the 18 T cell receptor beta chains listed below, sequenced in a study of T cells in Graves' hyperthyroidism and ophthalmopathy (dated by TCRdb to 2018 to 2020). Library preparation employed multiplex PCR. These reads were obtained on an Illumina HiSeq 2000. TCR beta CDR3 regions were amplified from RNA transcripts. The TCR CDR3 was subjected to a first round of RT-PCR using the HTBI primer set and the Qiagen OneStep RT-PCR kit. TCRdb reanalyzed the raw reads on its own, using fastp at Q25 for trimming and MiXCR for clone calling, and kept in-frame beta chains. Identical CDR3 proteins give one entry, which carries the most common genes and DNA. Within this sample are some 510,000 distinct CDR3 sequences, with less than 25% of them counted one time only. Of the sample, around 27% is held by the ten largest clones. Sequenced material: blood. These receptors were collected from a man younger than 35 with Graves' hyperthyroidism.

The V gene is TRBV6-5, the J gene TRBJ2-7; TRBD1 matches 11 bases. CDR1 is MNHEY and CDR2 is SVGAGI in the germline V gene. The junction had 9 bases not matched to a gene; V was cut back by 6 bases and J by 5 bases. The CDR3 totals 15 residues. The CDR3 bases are TGTGCCAGCAGATACGGGACAGGGGGAAGGGACGAGCAGTACGTC. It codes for CASRYGTGGRDEQYV.

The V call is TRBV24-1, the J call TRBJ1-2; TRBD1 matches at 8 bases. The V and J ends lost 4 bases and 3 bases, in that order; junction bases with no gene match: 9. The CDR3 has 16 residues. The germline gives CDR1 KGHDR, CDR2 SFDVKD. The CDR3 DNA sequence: TGTGCCACCAGTGACCCATCTAAGACAGGGGACTATGGCTACACCTTC. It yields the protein CATSDPSKTGDYGYTF.

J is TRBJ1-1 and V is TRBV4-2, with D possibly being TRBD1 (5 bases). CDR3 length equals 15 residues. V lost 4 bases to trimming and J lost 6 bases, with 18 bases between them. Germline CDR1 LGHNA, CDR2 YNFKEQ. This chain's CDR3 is CASSPPTGDPPEAFF. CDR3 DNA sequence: TGTGCCAGCAGCCCTCCGACGGGGGACCCCCCTGAAGCTTTCTTT.

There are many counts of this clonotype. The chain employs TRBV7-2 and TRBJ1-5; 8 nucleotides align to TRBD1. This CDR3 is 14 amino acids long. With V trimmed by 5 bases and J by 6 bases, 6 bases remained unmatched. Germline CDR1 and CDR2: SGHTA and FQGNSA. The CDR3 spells CASSQDRGIQPQHF. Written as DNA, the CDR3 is TGTGCCAGCAGCCAAGACAGGGGTATTCAGCCCCAGCATTTT.

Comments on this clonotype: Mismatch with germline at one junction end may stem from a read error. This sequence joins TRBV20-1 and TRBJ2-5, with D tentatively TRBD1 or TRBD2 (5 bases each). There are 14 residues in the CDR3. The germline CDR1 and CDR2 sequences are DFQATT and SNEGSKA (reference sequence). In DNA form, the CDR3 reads TGCAGTGCTGCTCCGCCGGGACCTCAAGGGACCCAGTACTTC. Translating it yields CSAAPPGPQGTQYF.

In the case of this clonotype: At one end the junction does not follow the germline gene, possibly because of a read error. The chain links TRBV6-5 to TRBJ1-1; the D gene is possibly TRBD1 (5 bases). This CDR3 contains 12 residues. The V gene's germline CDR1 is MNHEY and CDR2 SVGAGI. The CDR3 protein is CASSWGVTEASF. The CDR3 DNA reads TGTGCCAGCAGTTGGGGCGTCACTGAAGCTTCCTTT.

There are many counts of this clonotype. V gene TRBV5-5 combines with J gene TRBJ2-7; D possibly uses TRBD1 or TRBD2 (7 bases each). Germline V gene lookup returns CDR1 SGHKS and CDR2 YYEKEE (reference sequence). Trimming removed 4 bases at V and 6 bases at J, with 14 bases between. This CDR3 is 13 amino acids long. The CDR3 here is CASSAGGGSEQYF. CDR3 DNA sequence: TGTGCCAGCAGCGCAGGGGGGGGCAGCGAGCAGTACTTC.

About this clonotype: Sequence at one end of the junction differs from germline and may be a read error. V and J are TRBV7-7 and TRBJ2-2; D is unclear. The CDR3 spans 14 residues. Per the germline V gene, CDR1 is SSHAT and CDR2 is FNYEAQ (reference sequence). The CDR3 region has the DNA TGTGCTAGCAGCCCCGAATTGAACACCGGGGAGCTGTTTTTT. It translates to CASSPELNTGELFF.

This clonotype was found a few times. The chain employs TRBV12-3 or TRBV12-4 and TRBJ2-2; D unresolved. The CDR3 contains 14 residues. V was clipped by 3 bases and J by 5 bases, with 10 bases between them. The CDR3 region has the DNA TGTGCCAGCAGTTTGGGATTTTTAACCGGGGAGCTGTTTTTT. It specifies CASSLGFLTGELFF.

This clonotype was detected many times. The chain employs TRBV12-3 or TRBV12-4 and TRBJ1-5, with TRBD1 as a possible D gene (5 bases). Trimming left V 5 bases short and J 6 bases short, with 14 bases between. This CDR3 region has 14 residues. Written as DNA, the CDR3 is TGTGCCAGCAGTCCCTCGGGGGGGAGTCAGCCCCAGCATTTT. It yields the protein CASSPSGGSQPQHF.

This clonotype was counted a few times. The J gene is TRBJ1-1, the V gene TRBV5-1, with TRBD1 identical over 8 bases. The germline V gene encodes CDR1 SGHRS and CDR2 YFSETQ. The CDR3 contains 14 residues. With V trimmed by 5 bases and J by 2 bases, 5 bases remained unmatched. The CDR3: CASRAQGANTEAFF. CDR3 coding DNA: TGCGCCAGCAGGGCTCAGGGGGCAAACACTGAAGCTTTCTTT. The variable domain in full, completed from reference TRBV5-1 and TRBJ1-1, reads KAGVTQTPRYLIKTRGQQVTLSCSPISGHRSVSWYQQTPGQGLQFLFEYFSETQRNKGNFPGRFSGRQFSNSRSEMNVSTLELGDSALYLCASRAQGANTEAFFGQGTRLTVV.

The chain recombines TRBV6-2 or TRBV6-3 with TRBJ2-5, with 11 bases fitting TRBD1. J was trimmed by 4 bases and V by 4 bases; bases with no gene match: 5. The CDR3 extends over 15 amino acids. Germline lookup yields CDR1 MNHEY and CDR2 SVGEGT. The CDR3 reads CASSSLGQGVETQYF. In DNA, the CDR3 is TGTGCCAGCAGTTCCCTGGGACAGGGGGTAGAGACCCAGTACTTC.

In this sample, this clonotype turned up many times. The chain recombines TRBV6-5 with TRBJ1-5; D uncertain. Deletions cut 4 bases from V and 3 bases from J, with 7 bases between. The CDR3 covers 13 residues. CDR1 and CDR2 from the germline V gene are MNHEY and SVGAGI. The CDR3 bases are TGTGCCAGCAGTTCCCGGGTCAATCAGCCCCAGCATTTT. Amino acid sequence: CASSSRVNQPQHF.

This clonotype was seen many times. DNA for the CDR3: TGTGCCAGCAGTTTCTCTCGCTCTGGAAACACCATATATTTT. Its protein product is CASSFSRSGNTIYF. The chain employs TRBV28 and TRBJ1-3; D ambiguous. Per germline, CDR1 MDHEN and CDR2 SYDVKM. Trimming took off 3 bases at V and 0 bases at J, with 6 bases between the two ends. The length of the CDR3 is 14 residues.

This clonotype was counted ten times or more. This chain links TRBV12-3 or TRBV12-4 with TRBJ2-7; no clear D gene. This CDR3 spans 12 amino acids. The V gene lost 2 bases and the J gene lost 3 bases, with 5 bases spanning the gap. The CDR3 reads CASSLPGYEQYF. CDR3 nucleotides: TGTGCCAGCAGTTTACCGGGCTACGAGCAGTACTTC.

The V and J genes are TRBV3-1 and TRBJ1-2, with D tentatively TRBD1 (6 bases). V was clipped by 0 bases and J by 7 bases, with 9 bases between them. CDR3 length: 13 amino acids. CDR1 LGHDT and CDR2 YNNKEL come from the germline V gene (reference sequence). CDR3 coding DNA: TGTGCCAGCAGCCAAGAGGGGGCACTTGGCTACACCTTC. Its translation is CASSQEGALGYTF.

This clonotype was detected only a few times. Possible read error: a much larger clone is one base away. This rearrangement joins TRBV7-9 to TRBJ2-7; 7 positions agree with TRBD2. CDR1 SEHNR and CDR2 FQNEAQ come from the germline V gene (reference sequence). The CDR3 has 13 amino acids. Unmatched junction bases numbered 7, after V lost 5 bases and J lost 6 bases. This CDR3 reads CASSQGGFCEQYF. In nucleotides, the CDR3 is TGTGCCAGCAGCCAGGGAGGGTTCTGCGAGCAGTACTTC.

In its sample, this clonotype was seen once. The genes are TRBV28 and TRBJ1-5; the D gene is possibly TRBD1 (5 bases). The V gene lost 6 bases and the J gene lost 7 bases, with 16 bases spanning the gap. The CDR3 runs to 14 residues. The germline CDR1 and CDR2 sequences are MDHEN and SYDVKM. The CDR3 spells CASRTGTFRQPQHF. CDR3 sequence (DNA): TGTGCCAGCAGGACCGGGACCTTTCGACAGCCCCAGCATTTT.